These T cell receptor beta chains were read from a single sample in a study of Ad26.COV2.S vaccination and SARS-CoV-2 variants. Profiled with immunoSEQ multiplex PCR; TCRdb holds only in-frame clones, not every one. The sample records 380,000 or so clones, around 88% being singletons. The starting material was peripheral blood, obtained in a trial of Ad26.COV2.S vaccine versus placebo. The receptors derive from a person between 18 and 65 years old who received the Ad26.COV2.S COVID-19 vaccine or a placebo. CDR3s include the opening cysteine and the closing phenylalanine or tryptophan. D genes are given only for firm matches. Clone size is given for some rows only: seen once, a few or many times, or a class if the clone is expanded.

v_gene	abundance	d_gene	j_gene	CDR3aa
TRBV11-1	NA	NA	TRBJ1-1	CASSSSLTEKAFF
TRBV2	few	TRBD1	TRBJ1-2	CASRRQGLTGYTF
TRBV4-2	NA	TRBD2	TRBJ2-1	CASSPLRGGGGNEQFF
TRBV15	NA	NA	TRBJ1-1	CATSRDREYTEAFF
TRBV19	NA	NA	TRBJ1-5	CASSIQRGPQHF
TRBV19	NA	NA	TRBJ1-5	CASSIDRGGVGQPQHF
TRBV5-8	NA	NA	TRBJ2-6	CASSLKLGLSGSGANVLTF
TRBV18	NA	TRBD1	TRBJ2-7	CASSPTGTANYEQYF
TRBV6-1	once	NA	TRBJ1-3	CASSEALGSSGNTIYF
TRBV30	NA	NA	TRBJ2-6	CAWSVRISGANVLTF
TRBV24-1	NA	NA	TRBJ2-1	CATSELENEQFF
TRBV27	once	TRBD1	TRBJ1-1	CASRGQGAIRTEAFF
TRBV11-1	NA	NA	TRBJ1-6	CASSSLLNSPLHF
TRBV28	NA	TRBD1	TRBJ2-4	CASSLRQGARGDIQYF
TRBV19	NA	TRBD1	TRBJ2-3	CASSGTGTSTDTQYF
TRBV27	NA	NA	TRBJ2-6	CASSPSRSGANVLTF
TRBV7-9	once	TRBD1	TRBJ2-6	CASSRTGGLSGANVLTF
TRBV11-2	NA	TRBD2	TRBJ2-3	CASSKRDSPTTTTDTQYF
TRBV4-2	once	NA	TRBJ1-1	CASSPKEGLNTEAFF
TRBV9	NA	TRBD1	TRBJ2-7	CASGGQAGYEQYF
TRBV25-1	NA	NA	TRBJ2-5	CASSNQETQYF
TRBV28	NA	TRBD1	TRBJ2-4	CASREGAGAKNIQYF
TRBV5-1	few	TRBD2	TRBJ2-7	CASSLGTSGGLYEQYF
TRBV19	few	TRBD1	TRBJ1-5	CASSIRDRGQPQHF
TRBV2	NA	NA	TRBJ2-1	CASLQGTQMVDEQFF
TRBV11-3	NA	NA	TRBJ2-3	CASSPRDTTDTQYF
TRBV29-1	NA	NA	TRBJ2-2	CSAAVGFTGELFF
TRBV19	NA	TRBD2	TRBJ2-7	CASSSGRGLADLHYEQYF
TRBV5-1	NA	NA	TRBJ1-1	CASTQDTNTEAFF
TRBV25-1	NA	TRBD1	TRBJ1-6	CASSRTGYNSPLHF
TRBV2	NA	TRBD1	TRBJ1-1	CASSEKGTGVTEAFF
TRBV10-3	NA	NA	TRBJ1-6	CAISELETSYNSPLHF
TRBV18	NA	NA	TRBJ2-1	CASSPLGSGSPYNEQFF
TRBV29-1	NA	NA	TRBJ1-2	CSVERGGYTF
TRBV13	once	NA	TRBJ1-1	CASSLGYGGGTEAFF
TRBV6-6	NA	TRBD2	TRBJ2-1	CASSYSRNGRANEQFF
TRBV7-9	NA	TRBD1	TRBJ1-4	CASSPGTGNEKLFF
TRBV28	NA	TRBD1	TRBJ1-5	CASSGQGWQPQHF
TRBV9	NA	TRBD2	TRBJ2-1	CASSVGASGDNEQFF
TRBV14	NA	NA	TRBJ1-5	CASSQGLNQPQHF
TRBV3-1/TRBV3-2	NA	TRBD1	TRBJ2-1	CASSQDLGSRGHDEQFF
TRBV7-2	NA	TRBD1	TRBJ1-1	CASSLAGTGAFF
TRBV28	NA	TRBD1	TRBJ1-4	CASSDRDEKLFF
TRBV2	few	TRBD1	TRBJ1-5	CASRGETGGNQPQHF